The 17 T cell receptor beta chains below come from one sample, sequenced in a study of cytomegalovirus exposure and HLA in healthy donors. Amplification used 60 Vbeta primers and 13 Jbeta primers. Some clones are missing from TCRdb's copy, which holds only in-frame ones; the method was immunoSEQ multiplex PCR. The sample lists roughly 100,000 clones, about 75% occurring once. Sample: PBMCs. These receptors were collected from a man aged 35-49 years in good health and CMV-seropositive.

The V gene is TRBV4-2, the J gene TRBJ1-3; 7 positions match TRBD1. J gave up 1 base and V 4 bases, and 4 bases lay outside the gene matches. CDR1 and CDR2 (germline): LGHNA, YNFKEQ. The CDR3 spans 15 residues. The CDR3 region has the DNA TGTGCCAGCAGCCCTACGACAGGGTCTGGAAACACCATATATTTT. Amino acids: CASSPTTGSGNTIYF.

This sequence joins TRBV6-5 and TRBJ1-1; 8 nucleotides align to TRBD1. Germline V gives CDR1 MNHEY, CDR2 SVGAGI. Trimming cost V 2 bases and J 11 bases; bases outside gene matches: 4. The CDR3 is made up of 12 amino acids. In nucleotides, the CDR3 is TGTGCCAGCAGTTACGACAGGGGCAGGGCTTTCTTT. Protein sequence: CASSYDRGRAFF.

This sequence joins TRBV27 and TRBJ2-6; 8 nucleotides line up with TRBD1. The germline CDR1 and CDR2 sequences are MNHEY and SMNVEV (reference sequence). The trim removed 6 bases at V and 1 base at J, leaving 2 bases unmatched. The CDR3 contains 15 residues. The CDR3, as DNA: TGTGCCAGCAGGGACAGGGTGTCTGGGGCCAACGTCCTGACTTTC. As protein: CASRDRVSGANVLTF. Looking up the rest from reference TRBV27 and TRBJ2-6 gives the full variable domain: EAQVTQNPRYLITVTGKKLTVTCSQNMNHEYMSWYRQDPGLGLRQIYYSMNVEVTDKGDVPEGYKVSRKEKRNFPLILESPSPNQTSLYFCASRDRVSGANVLTFGAGSRLTVL.

This chain uses TRBV4-1 with TRBJ2-7; TRBD2 aligns across 7 bases. CDR1 MGHRA and CDR2 YSYEKL come from the germline V gene. The J segment lost 7 bases and the V segment lost 2 bases, leaving 8 bases of the junction unmatched. The CDR3 length is 14 residues. DNA for the CDR3: TGCGCCAGCAGCCAAACCGGACTAGTGGGGGAGCAGTACTTC. Its protein is CASSQTGLVGEQYF.

The CDR3 bases are TGTGCCAGCAGCCCCGATACAGGGACGCCCCAGCATTTT. Its translation is CASSPDTGTPQHF. V usage is TRBV11-2 and J usage is TRBJ1-5; possibly TRBD1 for D (6 bases). CDR3 length: 13 amino acids. The germline gives CDR1 SGHAT, CDR2 FQNNGV. V dropped 5 bases and J dropped 9 bases, with 14 bases sitting between them.

The chain carries TRBV18 and TRBJ1-3; TRBD1 matches 7 bases. The CDR3 is 13 residues long. The germline CDR1 and CDR2 sequences are KGHSH and LQKENI. Trimming at V came to 5 bases and at J to 8 bases, leaving 6 bases not matched to a gene. For the CDR3, the DNA is TGTGCCAGCTCATTACGACAGGGTGACACCATATATTTT. It codes for CASSLRQGDTIYF.

There are a few counts of this clone. V is TRBV25-1 and J is TRBJ1-5; 7 nucleotides align to TRBD1. The junction had 4 bases not matched to a gene; V was cut back by 9 bases and J by 5 bases. The CDR3 sequence is 12 residues long. CDR1 is MGHDK and CDR2 is SYGVNS in the germline V gene. The CDR3 loop reads CARRTGDQPQHF. Here the CDR3 DNA reads TGTGCCAGACGGACAGGAGATCAGCCCCAGCATTTT.

This chain connects TRBV10-1 to TRBJ2-7; TRBD1 matches at 9 bases. This CDR3 is 13 amino acids long. CDR1 is WNHNN and CDR2 is SYGVQD in the germline V gene (reference sequence). The V segment lost 6 bases and the J segment 6 bases; nucleotides outside the gene matches: 6. CDR3 in amino acids: CASRAGQGGEQYF. In DNA, the CDR3 is TGCGCCAGCAGGGCGGGACAGGGCGGCGAGCAGTACTTC.

The gene calls are TRBV5-4 and TRBJ2-7; possibly TRBD1 for D (5 bases). V shed 2 bases and J shed 3 bases, with 12 bases lying between them. The CDR3 loop spans 14 amino acids. Germline lookup yields CDR1 SGHNT and CDR2 YYREEE (reference sequence). The DNA for the CDR3 is TGTGCCAGCAGCTTTTTCCAGGGAAGCTACGAGCAGTACTTC. Amino acid sequence: CASSFFQGSYEQYF.

The rearrangement uses TRBV7-8 and TRBJ2-3; 9 positions agree with TRBD2. The germline CDR1 and CDR2 sequences are SGHVS and FQNEAQ. The CDR3 consists of 16 residues. J lost 1 base, V lost 5 bases, and 7 bases had no gene match. Written as DNA, the CDR3 is TGTGCCAGCAGCCACATAGCGGGAGCGGGCACAGATACGCAGTATTTT. It yields the protein CASSHIAGAGTDTQYF.

The chain is built from TRBV27 and TRBJ2-1; D is possibly TRBD2 (5 bases). The germline V gene encodes CDR1 MNHEY and CDR2 SMNVEV (reference sequence). Trimming shortened V by 0 bases and J by 3 bases, and 12 bases separated the two germline ends. There are 16 residues in the CDR3. CDR3 in DNA: TGTGCCAGCAGTTTATCGCCGGGGATTGGCTACAATGAGCAGTTCTTC. Translating it yields CASSLSPGIGYNEQFF.

CDR3 coding DNA: TGCGCCAGCAGCTCGGGGGCCAGCGGGGGGTCGGATACGCAGTATTTT. Its translation is CASSSGASGGSDTQYF. V gene TRBV5-1 combines with J gene TRBJ2-3, with 9 bases fitting TRBD2. J gave up 6 bases and V 3 bases, and 11 bases lay outside the gene matches. The length of the CDR3 is 16 residues. Germline CDR1 is SGHRS and CDR2 is YFSETQ.

This clone was picked up a small number of times. This rearrangement joins TRBV27 to TRBJ2-5, with D perhaps matching TRBD2 (6 bases). The CDR3 covers 14 residues. Trimming pared 7 bases from V and 7 bases from J, leaving 19 bases between. From germline, CDR1 is MNHEY and CDR2 SMNVEV (reference sequence). This chain's CDR3 is CASTSLGGRRTQYF. DNA for the CDR3: TGTGCCAGCACCTCCCTGGGAGGTAGGAGGACCCAGTACTTC.

V usage is TRBV28 and J usage is TRBJ2-3; TRBD2 aligns across 11 bases. Trimming removed 3 bases from V and 4 bases from J; junction bases left unmatched: 6. Germline CDR1 and CDR2: MDHEN and SYDVKM. The CDR3 is made up of 16 amino acids. CDR3 sequence (DNA): TGTGCCAGCAGTTTGTTTCTAGCGGGGGGTGCAGATACGCAGTATTTT. It is translated as CASSLFLAGGADTQYF.

The chain has TRBV11-2 and TRBJ2-3, with 9 positions matching TRBD1. The CDR3 is 12 amino acids. J was trimmed by 5 bases and V by 8 bases; bases with no gene match: 2. Germline lookup yields CDR1 SGHAT and CDR2 FQNNGV. This CDR3 is CASRTGVDTQYF. The CDR3 region has the DNA TGTGCCAGCCGGACAGGGGTAGATACGCAGTATTTT.

The rearrangement uses TRBV18 and TRBJ1-3; 8 nucleotides agree with TRBD1. The CDR3 contains 16 residues. The ends lost 2 bases at V and 1 base at J; junction bases unmatched: 4. Germline-derived CDR1 and CDR2 are KGHSH and LQKENI. The CDR3 coding sequence is TGTGCCAGCTCACCAACAGGACAGGGTTCTGGAAACACCATATATTTT. Protein product: CASSPTGQGSGNTIYF.

V and J are TRBV6-1 and TRBJ2-2; a weak D match, TRBD1 (7 bases). The CDR3 runs to 14 residues. Trimming stripped 6 bases from V and 5 bases from J, with 13 bases between. Germline CDR1 is MNHNS and CDR2 is SASEGT. Written as DNA, the CDR3 is TGTGCCAGCAGACGACAGGGAGGAACCGGGGAGCTGTTTTTT. This encodes CASRRQGGTGELFF.